The clone carrying this T cell receptor (beta chain) was found a few times. The antigen is undetermined. This CDR3 has 14 amino acids. These data come from a study of cytomegalovirus exposure and HLA in healthy donors. Study-wide context: It was reported in a later analysis that the 120 validation repertoires used the same platform as the 650 to 800 first-cohort repertoires. Study outcomes and limitations: A classifier reportedly called cytomegalovirus status with high sensitivity and specificity. The tendency of first-cohort TCR clusters to co-occur in the roughly 130 validation repertoires emerged from a later analysis. The authors confirmed in vitro that a few CMV-associated chains were specific for CMV antigens.

The table came from immunoSEQ multiplex PCR; TCRdb's copy has only in-frame clones and leaves some out. Among 40,000 to 55,000 clones, more than 85% were seen once, and the ten largest hold less than 2.5%. The J gene is TRBJ1-5, the V gene TRBV7-5. TRBV7-5 is tagged as a pseudogene. Sequencing input: PBMCs. The receptor comes from a woman younger than 35 in good health and CMV-seronegative. CDR3 DNA: TGTGCCAGAAGCTTAGGAGTGGTCAATCAGCCCCAGCATTTT. Its protein is CARSLGVVNQPQHF.